One and the same sample provided the 14 T cell receptor beta chains below, sequenced in a study of blood T cell repertoires in COVID-19. The assay was immunoSEQ multiplex PCR, and TCRdb's table has in-frame clones only and misses some. The sample holds some 290,000 clones, 86% seen once. Sequenced sample: peripheral blood. These receptors all stem from a man younger than 30 with active or convalescent COVID-19.

The chain combines TRBV30 with TRBJ2-3, with TRBD2 matching over 10 bases. Germline V gene sequence: CDR1 GTSNPN, CDR2 SVGIG (reference sequence). CDR3 length: 14 amino acids. Trimming at V came to 5 bases and at J to 2 bases, leaving 4 bases not matched to a gene. The CDR3 nucleotides read TGTGCCTGGGCACTAGCGGGGATCACAGATACGCAGTATTTT. It translates to CAWALAGITDTQYF.

This sequence joins TRBV5-5 and TRBJ2-2; 7 nucleotides match TRBD1. CDR1 is SGHKS, CDR2 YYEKEE, per germline (reference sequence). The CDR3 runs 13 residues. V was clipped by 4 bases and J by 6 bases; unmatched bases: 3. The CDR3 reads CASSIQGSGELFF. DNA for the CDR3: TGTGCCAGCAGCATACAGGGGTCCGGGGAGCTGTTTTTT. The full variable domain, completed using reference TRBV5-5 and TRBJ2-2, is DAGVTQSPTHLIKTRGQQVTLRCSPISGHKSVSWYQQVLGQGPQFIFQYYEKEERGRGNFPDRFSARQFPNYSSELNVNALLLGDSALYLCASSIQGSGELFFGEGSRLTVL.

This clone was seen a handful of times. The chain is built from TRBV11-3 and TRBJ2-7; D not certain. Trimming pared 0 bases from V and 4 bases from J, leaving 4 bases between. The CDR3 contains 12 residues. Germline-derived CDR1 and CDR2 are SGHNT and YENEEA. The CDR3 coding sequence is TGTGCCAGCAGCTTAGATTCGTACGAGCAGTACTTC. It translates to CASSLDSYEQYF.

This clone has only a few counts. The junction does not match germline at one end; this may be a read error. The V gene is TRBV5-1, the J gene TRBJ2-7, with a possible D match to TRBD2 (5 bases). The CDR3 is made up of 13 amino acids. Germline V gene sequence: CDR1 SGHRS, CDR2 YFSETQ. The CDR3 sequence: CASRRAASHEQYF. The DNA for the CDR3 is TGCGCCAGCAGGAGAGCGGCCTCCCACGAGCAGTACTTC.

The V call is TRBV11-3, the J call TRBJ2-3; 9 nucleotides match TRBD2. The trim removed 5 bases at V and 8 bases at J, leaving 14 bases unmatched. The germline V gene has CDR1 SGHNT and CDR2 YENEEA. This CDR3 has 16 residues. CDR3 amino acids: CASSVAGVRFEITQYF. Written as DNA, the CDR3 is TGTGCCAGCAGCGTAGCGGGAGTAAGATTCGAAATTACGCAGTATTTT.

The chain has TRBV27 and TRBJ1-5; tentatively, D is TRBD1 (5 bases). Germline V gene sequence: CDR1 MNHEY, CDR2 SMNVEV (reference sequence). This CDR3 is 14 amino acids long. V was clipped by 2 bases and J by 8 bases, with 13 bases between them. CDR3 nucleotide sequence: TGTGCCAGCAGTTTACAGGGTGTTAGCAAGCCCCAGCATTTT. It specifies CASSLQGVSKPQHF.

The V gene is TRBV9, the J gene TRBJ1-5; maybe TRBD1 (5 bases). The CDR3 has 16 residues. Germline CDR1 reads SGDLS; CDR2 reads YYNGEE. Trimming left V 3 bases short and J 0 bases short, with 13 bases between. CDR3 sequence: CASSGPTGFSNQPQHF. The CDR3 DNA reads as TGTGCCAGCAGCGGACCTACAGGATTTAGCAATCAGCCCCAGCATTTT.

The rearrangement links TRBV11-3 to TRBJ2-5, with D hard to call. This CDR3 comprises 12 residues. The V gene's germline CDR1 is SGHNT and CDR2 YENEEA. V was trimmed by 5 bases and J by 5 bases, leaving 9 bases between them. In DNA, the CDR3 is TGTGCCAGCAGCCTTAGTTGGGAGACCCAGTACTTC. Amino acid sequence: CASSLSWETQYF.

The chain combines TRBV9 with TRBJ2-1; 8 nucleotides match TRBD2. Unmatched junction bases numbered 8, after V lost 0 bases and J lost 0 bases. The length of the CDR3 is 18 residues. Germline V gene data show CDR1 as SGDLS and CDR2 as YYNGEE. CDR3 coding DNA: TGTGCCAGCAGCGTAGCTAGGGGACTAGATTACTCCTACAATGAGCAGTTCTTC. Translation: CASSVARGLDYSYNEQFF.

The rearrangement uses TRBV5-4 and TRBJ2-3; TRBD2 matches 9 bases. Trimming at V came to 4 bases and at J to 3 bases, leaving 15 bases not matched to a gene. CDR1 SGHNT and CDR2 YYREEE come from the germline V gene (reference sequence). The CDR3 loop spans 18 amino acids. CDR3 sequence: CASSDSQRGAGETDTQYF. Here the CDR3 DNA reads TGTGCCAGCAGCGATTCGCAGCGGGGGGCGGGAGAAACAGATACGCAGTATTTT. Variable domain in full (rest from reference TRBV5-4 and TRBJ2-3): ETGVTQSPTHLIKTRGQQVTLRCSSQSGHNTVSWYQQALGQGPQFIFQYYREEENGRGNFPPRFSGLQFPNYSSELNVNALELDDSALYLCASSDSQRGAGETDTQYFGPGTRLTVL.

This chain uses TRBV30 with TRBJ1-2; D is possibly TRBD1 (5 bases). Germline V gives CDR1 GTSNPN, CDR2 SVGIG (reference sequence). The CDR3 length is 11 residues. The V and J ends lost 3 bases and 6 bases respectively, with 8 bases between them. As DNA, the CDR3 is TGTGCCTGGAGCGGGGGAGATGGCTACACCTTC. It specifies CAWSGGDGYTF.

The V and J genes are TRBV30 and TRBJ1-1; D might be TRBD1 (6 bases). This CDR3 is 12 amino acids long. Germline V gene data show CDR1 as GTSNPN and CDR2 as SVGIG (reference sequence). The V end was cut by 2 bases, the J end by 11 bases, with 15 bases between. The CDR3 is CAWSLGQGRAFF. In DNA form, the CDR3 reads TGTGCCTGGAGTCTGGGGCAGGGGCGGGCTTTCTTT.

V gene TRBV19 combines with J gene TRBJ1-4; D is ambiguous. The germline V and J ends were trimmed by 3 bases and 7 bases, with 15 bases remaining between them. Germline values: CDR1 LNHDA, CDR2 SQIVND (reference sequence). The CDR3 is 15 residues long. The CDR3, as DNA: TGTGCCAGTAGTATTCAGAGCGTGGCTGGTGAAAAACTGTTTTTT. It codes for CASSIQSVAGEKLFF.

The V gene is TRBV24-1, the J gene TRBJ1-1; possibly TRBD1 for D (5 bases). V was shortened by 9 bases and J by 12 bases, with 16 bases between the two germline ends. The CDR3 length is 11 residues. CDR1 and CDR2 (germline): KGHDR, SFDVKD. This CDR3 reads CATRGGGRTFF. CDR3 sequence (DNA): TGTGCCACCCGTGGGGGGGGACGAACTTTCTTT.